Listed below are T cell receptor beta chains from one sample, sequenced in a study of blood T cell repertoires in COVID-19. Only in-frame clones appear in the TCRdb table, and some are missing; sequencing was by immunoSEQ multiplex PCR. The sample has 60,000 to 75,000 clones, around 87% seen once; the top ten hold 3.5% to 5%. The sequenced sample consisted of peripheral blood. The origin of the receptors is a man between 65 and 85 years old with active COVID-19. The CDR3 runs from the conserved cysteine through the conserved F or W. Each record gives: D gene, V gene, J gene, clone size, CDR3 protein, CDR3 DNA. The D gene is left open where the match is weak. Clone size, where shown, is once, few, many, or a class for clones that have expanded.

.	TRBV19	TRBJ2-7	.	CASSIDSGTGYEQYF	TGTGCCAGTAGTATCGATTCCGGCACGGGATACGAGCAGTACTTC
.	TRBV19	TRBJ2-1	.	CASSGQSGWGNEQFF	TGTGCCAGTAGTGGGCAAAGCGGGTGGGGCAATGAGCAGTTCTTC
.	TRBV11-3	TRBJ2-1	.	CASSPRGEGSNEQFF	TGTGCCAGCAGCCCTAGGGGGGAGGGGTCCAATGAGCAGTTCTTC
.	TRBV6-2/TRBV6-3	TRBJ2-7	.	CASSYGGRYEQYF	TGTGCCAGCAGTTACGGGGGGAGGTACGAGCAGTACTTC
TRBD2	TRBV7-3	TRBJ2-2	.	CASSPSGRGTGELFF	TGTGCCAGCAGCCCGAGCGGGAGGGGCACCGGGGAGCTGTTTTTT
.	TRBV6-6	TRBJ2-1	.	CASTGAGEQFF	TGTGCCAGCACAGGGGCGGGTGAGCAGTTCTTC
.	TRBV19	TRBJ1-6	.	CASSMGDTGSPLHF	TGTGCCAGTAGTATGGGGGACACGGGTTCACCCCTCCACTTT
.	TRBV5-8	TRBJ2-3	.	CASSLVGAPGQPTQYF	TGTGCCAGCAGCTTGGTTGGGGCGCCGGGCCAACCTACGCAGTATTTT
TRBD1	TRBV6-2/TRBV6-3	TRBJ1-5	.	CASSRTGGGQPQHF	TGTGCCAGCAGCCGGACAGGGGGCGGGCAGCCCCAGCATTTT
.	TRBV4-2	TRBJ1-2	.	CASSQEGRQSEGYTF	TGTGCCAGCAGCCAAGAGGGTCGGCAGTCGGAGGGCTACACCTTC
TRBD1	TRBV5-4	TRBJ2-2	.	CASSLEGAGTGELFF	TGTGCCAGCAGCTTGGAGGGGGCGGGCACCGGGGAGCTGTTTTTT
TRBD2	TRBV5-6	TRBJ2-6	.	CASSRGVRGANVLTF	TGTGCCAGCAGCCGGGGGGTCCGCGGGGCCAACGTCCTGACTTTC
TRBD1	TRBV18	TRBJ2-7	once	CASSRNQGAGYEQYF	TGTGCCAGCTCACGTAACCAGGGGGCGGGCTACGAGCAGTACTTC
TRBD1	TRBV6-1	TRBJ2-1	.	CASSGPGQGVQSWDYNEQFF	TGTGCCAGCAGTGGACCGGGACAGGGGGTACAATCCTGGGACTACAATGAGCAGTTCTTC
TRBD2	TRBV4-2	TRBJ2-2	.	CASSQGAGVTGELFF	TGTGCCAGCAGCCAAGGGGCGGGAGTAACCGGGGAGCTGTTTTTT
.	TRBV5-5	TRBJ1-1	.	CASTTGGGKAFF	TGTGCCAGCACCACTGGGGGAGGTAAAGCTTTCTTT
TRBD1	TRBV5-6	TRBJ1-2	.	CASGWTGGGVGYTF	TGTGCCAGCGGCTGGACAGGGGGTGGAGTCGGCTACACCTTC
.	TRBV7-8	TRBJ2-7	once	CASSLGAGGEQYF	TGTGCCAGCAGCTTAGGGGCCGGGGGCGAGCAGTACTTC
.	TRBV5-6	TRBJ2-1	.	CASSLLAAGHDEQFF	TGTGCCAGCAGCTTGTTGGCGGCCGGACACGATGAGCAGTTCTTC
TRBD1	TRBV3-1/TRBV3-2	TRBJ2-7	.	CASTQGARYEQYF	TGTGCCAGCACCCAGGGGGCTCGGTACGAGCAGTACTTC
TRBD1	TRBV4-2	TRBJ2-3	.	CASSPGQGRTDTQYF	TGTGCCAGCAGCCCCGGACAGGGGAGGACAGATACGCAGTATTTT
.	TRBV6-5	TRBJ2-5	.	CASSYSGAGGQETQYF	TGTGCCAGCAGTTACTCGGGGGCGGGCGGCCAAGAGACCCAGTACTTC
.	TRBV7-3	TRBJ2-7	.	CASSPTGATYEQYF	TGTGCCAGCAGCCCGACAGGTGCCACCTACGAGCAGTACTTC
.	TRBV7-2	TRBJ2-7	.	CASSPRWQATYEQYF	TGTGCCAGCAGCCCCAGGTGGCAGGCCACCTACGAGCAGTACTTC
TRBD2	TRBV28	TRBJ2-2	.	CASSLPQRGNTGELFF	TGTGCCAGCAGTTTACCCCAGCGGGGGAACACCGGGGAGCTGTTTTTT
TRBD1	TRBV18	TRBJ2-7	.	CASSYGQVEQYF	TGTGCCAGCTCCTACGGACAGGTCGAGCAGTACTTC
TRBD2	TRBV9	TRBJ2-7	.	CASGKGLAAPYEQYF	TGTGCCAGCGGAAAGGGGCTAGCGGCACCCTACGAGCAGTACTTC
TRBD2	TRBV4-1	TRBJ2-1	.	CASSQDWGLAANEQFF	TGCGCCAGCAGCCAAGATTGGGGCCTAGCGGCCAATGAGCAGTTCTTC
TRBD2	TRBV3-1/TRBV3-2	TRBJ2-3	.	CASSRRGGDTQYF	TGTGCCAGCAGCCGGCGGGGGGGAGATACGCAGTATTTT
.	TRBV5-7	TRBJ1-1	.	CASYIGVDTEAFF	TGTGCCAGCTACATCGGGGTGGACACTGAAGCTTTCTTT
.	TRBV6-6	TRBJ1-2	few	CASSYSVPGAVF	TGTGCCAGCAGTTACTCGGTCCCTGGGGCGGTCTTC
TRBD2	TRBV27	TRBJ2-3	.	CASSPRLAVSTDTQYF	TGTGCCAGCAGTCCCCGACTAGCGGTTAGCACAGATACGCAGTATTTT
.	TRBV12-3/TRBV12-4	TRBJ2-7	.	CASSLGGASPQYF	TGTGCCAGCAGTTTGGGCGGGGCTAGCCCCCAGTACTTC
TRBD2	TRBV30	TRBJ2-7	.	CAWSARTSGRVGAYEQYF	TGTGCCTGGAGTGCCCGGACTAGCGGGAGGGTCGGGGCCTACGAGCAGTACTTC
TRBD2	TRBV25-1	TRBJ2-2	.	CASSLWGTSGETGELFF	TGTGCCAGCAGTCTGTGGGGGACTAGCGGAGAAACCGGGGAGCTGTTTTTT
.	TRBV19	TRBJ1-1	.	CASTGTPNTEAFF	TGTGCCAGTACCGGGACACCGAACACTGAAGCTTTCTTT